The 19 T cell receptor beta chains below all came from one sample that was sequenced in a study of CD8 T cells in Susac syndrome (dated by TCRdb to the late 2010s). Libraries were prepared through the immunoSEQ multiplex PCR assay. RNA was extracted using the RNeasy kit, and about 0.5 to 1 ug of the RNA was reverse transcribed with random hexamers. TCRdb reworked the public reads: Q25 trimming with fastp, MiXCR clone assembly, productive beta chains retained. Rows are unified per CDR3 protein, each entry keeping the most common DNA and genes. Counted in this sample were over 120,000 distinct CDR3 sequences; roughly 95% of them appeared once. The ten largest clones represent more than 0.065% of the sample. Specimen: CD4+ T cells from PBMCs. These receptors were obtained from a human donor in good health.

This chain connects TRBV13 to TRBJ2-1, with TRBD2 identical over 7 bases. Germline V gene data show CDR1 as PRHDT and CDR2 as FYEKMQ (reference sequence). With 4 bases clipped from V and 5 bases from J, the junction kept 14 bases outside the gene matches. The CDR3 is made up of 17 amino acids. CDR3 in amino acids: CASSSPRGSGPNNEQFF. DNA of the CDR3: TGTGCCAGCAGCTCCCCTAGGGGTAGCGGGCCCAACAATGAGCAGTTCTTC.

This clonotype was counted only a few times. The chain combines TRBV3-1 with TRBJ2-5; 9 bases are a match to TRBD1. Germline CDR1 is LGHDT and CDR2 is YNNKEL (reference sequence). CDR3 length equals 14 residues. J lost 5 bases, V lost 4 bases, and 5 bases had no gene match. The CDR3 sequence is CASSLGTGWETQYF. CDR3 nucleotides: TGTGCCAGCAGCCTCGGGACAGGGTGGGAGACCCAGTACTTC.

V is TRBV6-2 or TRBV6-3 and J is TRBJ2-7, with D possibly being TRBD1 or TRBD2 (5 bases each). CDR3 length: 14 residues. Germline V gives CDR1 MNHEY, CDR2 SVGEGT. Trimming took 4 bases from V and 0 from J, leaving 10 bases between them. CDR3 DNA: TGTGCCAGCAGTTTGAGGGGCCTCTCCTACGAGCAGTACTTC. This encodes CASSLRGLSYEQYF.

To note about this clonotype: A read error may account for a junction end that differs from germline. This chain uses TRBV4-1 with TRBJ2-5; perhaps TRBD2 as D (5 bases). CDR1 and CDR2 from the germline V gene are MGHRA and YSYEKL. The CDR3 extends over 13 amino acids. The CDR3 is CASSSQFGETQCF. In DNA form, the CDR3 reads TGCGCCAGCAGCTCCCAGTTCGGGGAGACCCAGTGCTTC.

The chain links TRBV13 to TRBJ2-7; 11 bases match TRBD1. Germline V gene sequence: CDR1 PRHDT, CDR2 FYEKMQ (reference sequence). Trimming at V came to 5 bases and at J to 6 bases, leaving 6 bases not matched to a gene. The CDR3 spans 14 residues. The CDR3 loop reads CASSPRTGGGEQYF. The CDR3 DNA reads as TGTGCCAGCAGCCCCAGGACAGGGGGCGGCGAGCAGTACTTC.

This chain joins TRBV5-4 and TRBJ2-2; D tentatively fits TRBD1 or TRBD2 (5 bases each). Looked up from germline, CDR1 is SGHNT and CDR2 is YYREEE (reference sequence). V lost 0 bases and J lost 6, with 9 bases in between. The CDR3 has 14 residues. CDR3 sequence (DNA): TGTGCCAGCAGCTTGGACTGGGGGTCCGGGGAGCTGTTTTTT. It yields the protein CASSLDWGSGELFF.

This rearrangement joins TRBV7-9 to TRBJ1-1; D is ambiguous. The V end lost 5 bases, the J end lost 8 bases, and 12 bases lay between the germline ends. CDR1 and CDR2 (germline): SEHNR, FQNEAQ (reference sequence). The CDR3 spans 12 residues. The CDR3 protein is CASSHGNLEAFF. The DNA of the CDR3 is TGTGCCAGCAGCCACGGCAATCTGGAAGCTTTCTTT. The variable domain in full, with the rest retrieved from reference TRBV7-9 and TRBJ1-1, is DTGVSQNPRHKITKRGQNVTFRCDPISEHNRLYWYRQTLGQGPEFLTYFQNEAQLEKSRLLSDRFSAERPKGSFSTLEIQRTEQGDSAMYLCASSHGNLEAFFGQGTRLTVV.

The V gene is TRBV5-1, the J gene TRBJ1-2; the D gene is possibly TRBD1 (5 bases). The V end was cut by 0 bases, the J end by 4 bases, with 7 bases between. Germline CDR1 reads SGHRS; CDR2 reads YFSETQ. The CDR3 consists of 13 residues. In DNA, the CDR3 is TGCGCCAGCAGCTTGGATGACAGCTATGGCTACACCTTC. This translates into CASSLDDSYGYTF.

The V and J genes are TRBV5-1 and TRBJ1-2; D not certain. The ends were cut back, 4 bases at V and 4 bases at J, with 14 bases in the middle. Germline V CDR1 and CDR2: SGHRS, YFSETQ. This CDR3 is 14 amino acids long. The CDR3 loop is CASSGGWLIYGYTF. The CDR3, as DNA: TGCGCCAGCAGCGGAGGGTGGTTAATCTATGGCTACACCTTC.

The DNA for the CDR3 is TGTGCCAGCTCACCACCAAGGGGTCGCGTGGAAGAGACCCAGTACTTC. Encoded protein: CASSPPRGRVEETQYF. The rearrangement links TRBV18 to TRBJ2-5; tentatively, D is TRBD1 (5 bases). This CDR3 region has 16 residues. With 0 bases removed from V and 3 bases from J, the gap between germline ends came to 14 bases. The germline gives CDR1 KGHSH, CDR2 LQKENI.

V is TRBV5-1 and J is TRBJ1-1, with D tentatively TRBD1 (5 bases). Looked up from germline, CDR1 is SGHRS and CDR2 is YFSETQ. This CDR3 has 15 amino acids. Trimming left V 4 bases short and J 0 bases short, with 13 bases between. CDR3 loop: CASSPGDLMNTEAFF. In DNA, the CDR3 is TGCGCCAGCAGCCCTGGGGACCTAATGAACACTGAAGCTTTCTTT.

The rearrangement joins TRBV27 to TRBJ1-2; a weak D match, TRBD1 (5 bases). From germline, CDR1 is MNHEY and CDR2 SMNVEV (reference sequence). Trimming cost V 2 bases and J 6 bases, with 13 bases left between them. The length of the CDR3 is 14 residues. The chain's CDR3 is CASSLAGTVDGYTF. DNA of the CDR3: TGTGCCAGCAGTTTAGCAGGGACTGTGGATGGCTACACCTTC.

The chain employs TRBV5-1 and TRBJ2-1, with 9 bases fitting TRBD2. CDR3 length: 15 residues. CDR1 is SGHRS and CDR2 is YFSETQ in the germline V gene. After removal of 0 bases from V and 8 bases from J, the junction contained 6 bases not matched to a gene. CDR3 residues: CASSLESSGKYEQFF. CDR3 nucleotide sequence: TGCGCCAGCAGCTTGGAGTCTAGCGGGAAATATGAGCAGTTCTTC. The entire variable domain, with the rest obtained from reference TRBV5-1 and TRBJ2-1, is as follows: KAGVTQTPRYLIKTRGQQVTLSCSPISGHRSVSWYQQTPGQGLQFLFEYFSETQRNKGNFPGRFSGRQFSNSRSEMNVSTLELGDSALYLCASSLESSGKYEQFFGPGTRLTVL.

The V gene is TRBV4-1, the J gene TRBJ1-1, with TRBD1 matching over 7 bases. Trimming took 0 bases from V and 1 from J; bases not matched to a gene: 8. This CDR3 comprises 17 residues. CDR1 is MGHRA, CDR2 YSYEKL, per germline. This chain's CDR3 is CASSQDPQGGPNTEAFF. CDR3 DNA: TGCGCCAGCAGCCAAGATCCTCAGGGGGGGCCGAACACTGAAGCTTTCTTT.

This chain uses TRBV2 with TRBJ1-4; D may be TRBD1 (6 bases). V lost 7 bases and J 7 bases, leaving 16 bases between the germline ends. Germline CDR1 SNHLY, CDR2 FYNNEI. This CDR3 is 14 amino acids long. The CDR3 here is CASKTDRRIEKLFF. In nucleotides, the CDR3 is TGTGCCAGCAAAACCGACAGGAGGATTGAAAAACTGTTTTTT. Using reference TRBV2 and TRBJ1-4 for the parts outside the CDR3, the full variable domain is EPEVTQTPSHQVTQMGQEVILRCVPISNHLYFYWYRQILGQKVEFLVSFYNNEISEKSEIFDDQFSVERPDGSNFTLKIRSTKLEDSAMYFCASKTDRRIEKLFFGSGTQLSVL.

This rearrangement joins TRBV9 to TRBJ2-3; D not certain. Trimming removed 0 bases from V and 3 bases from J, with 8 bases in between. The length of the CDR3 is 14 residues. Per the germline V gene, CDR1 is SGDLS and CDR2 is YYNGEE. CDR3 amino acids: CASSVEAGTDTQYF. The CDR3 DNA sequence: TGTGCCAGCAGCGTAGAAGCAGGAACAGATACGCAGTATTTT.

The CDR3 loop is CAISESVNEQYF. DNA of the CDR3: TGTGCCATCAGTGAGTCGGTGAACGAGCAGTACTTC. The chain is built from TRBV10-3 and TRBJ2-7; D remains unclear. Trimming left V 0 bases short and J 5 bases short, with 5 bases between. The CDR3 loop spans 12 amino acids. Germline CDR1 ENHRY, CDR2 SYGVKD.

V gene TRBV7-2 combines with J gene TRBJ1-1; D might be TRBD1 (5 bases). The germline V gene encodes CDR1 SGHTA and CDR2 FQGNSA. The CDR3 spans 14 residues. V gave up 1 base and J gave up 4 bases, with 10 bases separating them. The CDR3 here is CASSLDLGTTEAFF. The CDR3 coding sequence is TGTGCCAGCAGCTTAGATCTGGGGACCACTGAAGCTTTCTTT.

V gene TRBV7-9 combines with J gene TRBJ1-2; TRBD1 might be the D (6 bases). The length of the CDR3 is 13 residues. CDR1 SEHNR and CDR2 FQNEAQ come from the germline V gene (reference sequence). V lost 2 bases and J lost 7, with 11 bases in between. CDR3 sequence: CASSLWTEGGYTF. The CDR3 coding sequence is TGTGCCAGCAGCTTATGGACAGAAGGTGGCTACACCTTC.